Below are 29 T cell receptor beta chains sequenced from a single sample in a study of CD8 T cells in ankylosing spondylitis. TCRdb re-derived calls from the 5' RACE reads in MiXCR, one entry per CDR3 protein. The sample consists of approximately 140,000 distinct CDR3 sequences, approximately 9.7% of them appearing once. Specimen: blood, either unsorted or a sorted T cell fraction (not recorded which). Receptors originate from a male donor with ankylosing spondylitis or in good health (not recorded which).

This clonotype was counted many times. This rearrangement joins TRBV5-6 to TRBJ2-7, with 10 bases matching TRBD2. CDR3 length equals 18 residues. The germline CDR1 and CDR2 sequences are SGHDT and YYEEEE. V lost 0 bases and J lost 0; bases outside the gene matches: 9. The CDR3 loop reads CASSLGMGLAQSSYEQYF. CDR3 DNA sequence: TGTGCCAGCAGCTTGGGGATGGGACTAGCGCAGAGCTCCTACGAGCAGTACTTC.

The V call is TRBV12-3 or TRBV12-4, the J call TRBJ2-7; D is ambiguous. V was shortened by 2 bases and J by 2 bases, with 7 bases between the two germline ends. The CDR3 is made up of 13 amino acids. The CDR3 bases are TGTGCCAGCAGTTTAAACACCCCCTACGAGCAGTACTTC. Its translation is CASSLNTPYEQYF.

This clonotype occurred many times. The chain has TRBV7-2 and TRBJ2-7; 11 nucleotides match TRBD2. This CDR3 is built from 15 residues. The J segment lost 2 bases and the V segment lost 5 bases, leaving 5 bases of the junction unmatched. Germline CDR1 SGHTA, CDR2 FQGNSA. The CDR3 sequence: CASSPTSGGTYEQYF. The CDR3 nucleotides are TGTGCCAGCAGCCCAACTAGCGGGGGAACCTACGAGCAGTACTTC.

There are many counts of this clonotype. This chain joins TRBV4-2 and TRBJ2-3, with 7 bases that match TRBD1. The junction had 9 bases not matched to a gene; V was cut back by 2 bases and J by 4 bases. CDR3 size: 16 residues. Germline CDR1 is LGHNA and CDR2 is YNFKEQ. CDR3 amino acids: CASSQSMTGLADTQYF. CDR3 in DNA: TGTGCCAGCAGCCAATCGATGACAGGGTTGGCAGATACGCAGTATTTT.

This clonotype was detected a few times. This chain joins TRBV18 and TRBJ1-5; tentative D call: TRBD1 (5 bases). The CDR3 is 15 residues long. The germline V and J ends were trimmed by 3 bases and 5 bases, with 14 bases remaining between them. CDR1 is KGHSH and CDR2 is LQKENI in the germline V gene. The CDR3 loop is CASSPGGSGHQPQHF. CDR3 coding DNA: TGTGCCAGCTCACCGGGGGGGTCTGGGCATCAGCCCCAGCATTTT.

This clonotype has at least ten counts. The chain combines TRBV28 with TRBJ2-4; D possibly corresponds to TRBD2 (5 bases). The CDR3 spans 14 residues. The V end was cut by 7 bases, the J end by 3 bases, with 13 bases between. Germline CDR1 is MDHEN and CDR2 is SYDVKM. CDR3 nucleotide sequence: TGTGCCAGCATTAAAGGAGGAGTCAAAAACATTCAGTACTTC. Its protein product is CASIKGGVKNIQYF.

The table lists this clonotype with many counts. The V gene is TRBV5-1, the J gene TRBJ1-2; no clear D. V lost 7 bases and J lost 4, with 17 bases in between. Germline assignment: CDR1 SGHRS and CDR2 YFSETQ. There are 14 residues in the CDR3. The CDR3 DNA follows: TGCGCCAGCTCCTCGGCGGAGGGTAGCTATGGCTACACCTTC. Its protein is CASSSAEGSYGYTF.

This clonotype was recorded at least ten times. The chain combines TRBV28 with TRBJ1-1; TRBD1 agrees at 7 bases. This CDR3 is built from 16 residues. Germline V gene data show CDR1 as MDHEN and CDR2 as SYDVKM. The J segment lost 1 base and the V segment lost 1 base, leaving 6 bases of the junction unmatched. The CDR3 coding sequence is TGTGCCAGCAGTTTATTAGAGAGACAGGGGAACACTGAAGCTTTCTTT. It encodes CASSLLERQGNTEAFF.

The genes are TRBV27 and TRBJ2-7; possibly TRBD2 for D (5 bases). The germline V gene has CDR1 MNHEY and CDR2 SMNVEV (reference sequence). V lost 5 bases to trimming and J lost 5 bases, with 13 bases between them. CDR3 length equals 13 residues. CDR3 nucleotide sequence: TGTGCCAGCAGTCCAACCGTCGGGGACGAGCAGTACTTC. It translates to CASSPTVGDEQYF.

The table lists this clonotype with many counts. This chain links TRBV7-2 with TRBJ2-4, with D maybe TRBD2 (5 bases). The V gene lost 5 bases and the J gene lost 3 bases, with 17 bases spanning the gap. Germline values: CDR1 SGHTA, CDR2 FQGNSA. The CDR3 covers 16 residues. The DNA for the CDR3 is TGTGCCAGCAGCCCAGGCACGGGGTCGGGCAAAAACATTCAGTACTTC. Amino acid sequence: CASSPGTGSGKNIQYF.

This clonotype was seen a handful of times. The chain employs TRBV3-1 and TRBJ2-7; 13 bases are shared with TRBD2. Trimming at V came to 1 base and at J to 3 bases, leaving 0 bases not matched to a gene. This CDR3 is 15 amino acids long. Germline CDR1 reads LGHDT; CDR2 reads YNNKEL (reference sequence). The CDR3 sequence: CASSQGTSGSYEQYF. The CDR3 bases are TGTGCCAGCAGCCAAGGGACTAGCGGGAGCTACGAGCAGTACTTC.

This clonotype has ten or more counts. The chain recombines TRBV5-5 with TRBJ2-1, with 7 nucleotides matching TRBD2. CDR1 SGHKS and CDR2 YYEKEE come from the germline V gene (reference sequence). CDR3 length equals 15 residues. The junction had 3 bases not matched to a gene; V was cut back by 0 bases and J by 3 bases. The CDR3 DNA is TGTGCCAGCAGCTTGGTGGCGGGAGTCTACAATGAGCAGTTCTTC. Protein: CASSLVAGVYNEQFF.

This clonotype was seen a handful of times. V gene TRBV7-8 combines with J gene TRBJ2-1; D not resolved. CDR3 length equals 12 residues. The V gene lost 3 bases and the J gene lost 8 bases, with 8 bases spanning the gap. Germline V CDR1 and CDR2: SGHVS, FQNEAQ. The chain's CDR3 is CASSLRSDEQFF. The CDR3 DNA follows: TGTGCCAGCAGCTTGCGCAGCGATGAGCAGTTCTTC. Supplemented by reference TRBV7-8 and TRBJ2-1, the full variable domain reads GAGVSQSPRYKVAKRGQDVALRCDPISGHVSLFWYQQALGQGPEFLTYFQNEAQLDKSGLPSDRFFAERPEGSVSTLKIQRTQQEDSAVYLCASSLRSDEQFFGPGTRLTVL.

The table lists this clonotype with many counts. The rearrangement links TRBV20-1 to TRBJ2-3; D call uncertain. V was shortened by 5 bases and J by 1 base, with 13 bases between the two germline ends. Germline lookup yields CDR1 DFQATT and CDR2 SNEGSKA (reference sequence). This CDR3 has 14 amino acids. The CDR3 loop is CSADSSVGTDTQYF. CDR3 in DNA: TGCAGTGCTGACTCCAGCGTTGGCACAGATACGCAGTATTTT.

This clonotype has a count of ten or more. Here the CDR3 reads CASSFSGTGGKETQYF. The DNA for the CDR3 is TGTGCCAGCAGCTTTTCCGGGACAGGGGGGAAAGAGACCCAGTACTTC. The chain is built from TRBV9 and TRBJ2-5; TRBD1 matches 11 bases. Trimming removed 4 bases from V and 3 bases from J; junction bases left unmatched: 8. This CDR3 region has 16 residues. CDR1 and CDR2 (germline): SGDLS, YYNGEE. The full variable domain, in which reference TRBV9 and TRBJ2-5 provide the parts outside the CDR3, is DSGVTQTPKHLITATGQRVTLRCSPRSGDLSVYWYQQSLDQGLQFLIQYYNGEERAKGNILERFSAQQFPDLHSELNLSSLELGDSALYFCASSFSGTGGKETQYFGPGTRLLVL.

This clonotype has ten or more counts. V and J are TRBV20-1 and TRBJ2-5; 9 bases agree with TRBD2. With V trimmed by 0 bases and J by 2 bases, 7 bases remained unmatched. The CDR3 is 16 amino acids. Germline assignment: CDR1 DFQATT and CDR2 SNEGSKA (reference sequence). The CDR3 protein is CSARDPKREVQETQYF. The CDR3 DNA reads as TGCAGTGCTAGAGATCCCAAGCGGGAGGTTCAAGAGACCCAGTACTTC.

This clonotype is medium-sized (0.01 to 0.1%) within its sample. The chain has TRBV12-3 or TRBV12-4 and TRBJ2-6; tentatively, D is TRBD2 (5 bases). With 5 bases removed from V and 1 base from J, the gap between germline ends came to 9 bases. The CDR3 has 15 amino acids. The CDR3 region is CASSPRTSGANVLTF. CDR3 DNA: TGTGCCAGCAGTCCTCGGACTTCTGGGGCCAACGTCCTGACTTTC.

This clonotype was seen ten or more times. This chain links TRBV19 with TRBJ2-5, with D possibly TRBD1 on 6 matching bases. V lost 5 bases, J lost 5 bases, and 12 bases lay in between. CDR3 length: 13 residues. Germline V gene lookup returns CDR1 LNHDA and CDR2 SQIVND (reference sequence). The CDR3, as DNA: TGTGCCAGTAGTGCGGACAGTTACGAGACCCAGTACTTC. This translates into CASSADSYETQYF.

This clonotype was detected many times. The gene calls are TRBV12-3 or TRBV12-4 and TRBJ2-3; 11 nucleotides agree with TRBD2. V gave up 6 bases and J gave up 2 bases; unmatched junction bases: 4. The CDR3 has 15 amino acids. CDR3 residues: CASSRTSGYTDTQYF. CDR3 DNA: TGTGCCAGCAGCCGGACTAGCGGGTACACAGATACGCAGTATTTT.

This clonotype has ten or more counts. This chain joins TRBV29-1 and TRBJ1-1; D is uncertain. This CDR3 spans 14 amino acids. The germline gives CDR1 SQVTM, CDR2 ANQGSEA. V was cut by 4 bases and J by 1 base, with 13 bases left in between. CDR3 residues: CSVGASGRNTEAFF. The CDR3 coding sequence is TGCAGCGTTGGGGCCTCGGGGAGGAACACTGAAGCTTTCTTT.

At least ten counts were recorded for this clonotype. This rearrangement joins TRBV28 to TRBJ1-5; 10 bases map to TRBD1. This CDR3 has 15 residues. Germline V gene sequence: CDR1 MDHEN, CDR2 SYDVKM. Losses at the gene ends were 6 bases for V and 1 base for J; bases not matched to a gene: 3. CDR3 DNA: TGTGCCAGCAGGTGGACAGGGGGGAGCAATCAGCCCCAGCATTTT. The encoded protein is CASRWTGGSNQPQHF.

This clonotype was counted ten times or more. The chain couples TRBV5-1 to TRBJ2-1; 13 bases agree with TRBD2. The CDR3 loop spans 15 amino acids. Germline assignment: CDR1 SGHRS and CDR2 YFSETQ. The J segment lost 8 bases and the V segment lost 0 bases, leaving 2 bases of the junction unmatched. This CDR3 is CASSLGLAGGYEQFF. CDR3 DNA sequence: TGCGCCAGCAGCTTGGGACTAGCGGGAGGCTATGAGCAGTTCTTC.

This clonotype was counted at least ten times. The J gene is TRBJ1-1, the V gene TRBV20-1, with TRBD1 identical over 11 bases. J lost 7 bases, V lost 2 bases, and 6 bases had no gene match. Germline assignment: CDR1 DFQATT and CDR2 SNEGSKA (reference sequence). The CDR3 has 14 amino acids. This chain's CDR3 is CSARRDRGIYEAFF. CDR3 DNA: TGCAGTGCTAGAAGGGACAGGGGGATATATGAAGCTTTCTTT.

This clonotype was observed many times. The V call is TRBV29-1, the J call TRBJ1-2; possibly TRBD1 for D (5 bases). This CDR3 region has 12 residues. V lost 6 bases to trimming and J lost 8 bases, with 16 bases between them. CDR1 and CDR2 (germline): SQVTM, ANQGSEA. The DNA of the CDR3 is TGCAGCGTGGGGGATACGGGGGTCGGCTACACCTTC. It translates to CSVGDTGVGYTF.

This clonotype was seen many times. The V and J genes are TRBV12-3 or TRBV12-4 and TRBJ1-4; D not certain. The V gene lost 5 bases and the J gene lost 6 bases, with 13 bases spanning the gap. The CDR3 is 14 residues long. The CDR3 coding sequence is TGTGCCAGCAGTCCATCCGGGAGAGATGAAAAACTGTTTTTT. It codes for CASSPSGRDEKLFF.

This rearrangement joins TRBV20-1 to TRBJ2-7; D is possibly TRBD2 (6 bases). CDR1 is DFQATT, CDR2 SNEGSKA, per germline (reference sequence). Trimming left V 5 bases short and J 7 bases short, with 21 bases between. The CDR3 contains 14 residues. CDR3 loop: CSAPAVLRAGEQYF. Here the CDR3 DNA reads TGCAGTGCTCCCGCCGTCCTACGGGCGGGGGAGCAGTACTTC.

Many counts were recorded for this clonotype. The chain links TRBV7-2 to TRBJ2-2; TRBD2 matches 7 bases. The germline gives CDR1 SGHTA, CDR2 FQGNSA. The trim removed 4 bases at V and 3 bases at J, leaving 5 bases unmatched. This CDR3 has 15 residues. The CDR3 loop reads CASSWGLLDTGELFF. CDR3 DNA: TGTGCCAGCAGCTGGGGACTACTAGACACCGGGGAGCTGTTTTTT.

This clonotype has at least ten counts. This chain's CDR3 is CASSLQGALAYNEQFF. CDR3 DNA sequence: TGTGCCAGCAGTTTACAGGGGGCGTTGGCCTACAATGAGCAGTTCTTC. The chain employs TRBV27 and TRBJ2-1, with 8 bases aligning to TRBD1. This CDR3 region has 16 residues. Germline loops: CDR1 MNHEY, CDR2 SMNVEV (reference sequence). V lost 2 bases, J lost 2 bases, and 5 bases stayed unmatched.

In regard to this clonotype: Sequence at one end of the junction differs from germline and may be a read error. The chain employs TRBV29-1 and TRBJ2-5; 8 nucleotides match TRBD1. CDR1 and CDR2 (germline): SQVTM, ANQGSEA. This CDR3 comprises 12 residues. The CDR3 coding sequence is TGCAGCGTTGAAGATTGGGACAGGAGCGGTGGCTTC. This translates into CSVEDWDRSGGF.